This TCR beta chain was captured in a study of blood T cell repertoires in COVID-19. Study-level background: Acute and convalescent COVID-19 samples came from the United States, Italy and Spain. T cells, B-cell-depleted T cells, or PBMCs supplied cDNA or gDNA.

The table came from immunoSEQ multiplex PCR; TCRdb's copy has only in-frame clones and leaves some out. The sample carries 150,000 to 200,000 clones, roughly 86% recorded once. This CDR3 comprises 13 residues. Germline-derived CDR1 and CDR2 are MNHEY and SMNVEV (reference sequence). Between the trimmed V and J ends, which lost 6 bases and 7 bases, there was a span of 10 bases. Those enrolled, adults aged 18 to 89 years, came from 25 or so US areas. The study assigned cohorts using participant-reported clinical history. Input material: PBMCs or T cells enriched from blood (not recorded which). This receptor was identified in a woman aged 40 to 49 in a cohort exposed to, infected with or recovered from COVID-19 (not recorded which). The chain joins TRBV27 to TRBJ1-6; TRBD1 might be the D (5 bases). The CDR3 DNA follows: TGTGCCAGCAGCCTGTCAGGGAATTCACCCCTCCACTTT. This encodes CASSLSGNSPLHF.